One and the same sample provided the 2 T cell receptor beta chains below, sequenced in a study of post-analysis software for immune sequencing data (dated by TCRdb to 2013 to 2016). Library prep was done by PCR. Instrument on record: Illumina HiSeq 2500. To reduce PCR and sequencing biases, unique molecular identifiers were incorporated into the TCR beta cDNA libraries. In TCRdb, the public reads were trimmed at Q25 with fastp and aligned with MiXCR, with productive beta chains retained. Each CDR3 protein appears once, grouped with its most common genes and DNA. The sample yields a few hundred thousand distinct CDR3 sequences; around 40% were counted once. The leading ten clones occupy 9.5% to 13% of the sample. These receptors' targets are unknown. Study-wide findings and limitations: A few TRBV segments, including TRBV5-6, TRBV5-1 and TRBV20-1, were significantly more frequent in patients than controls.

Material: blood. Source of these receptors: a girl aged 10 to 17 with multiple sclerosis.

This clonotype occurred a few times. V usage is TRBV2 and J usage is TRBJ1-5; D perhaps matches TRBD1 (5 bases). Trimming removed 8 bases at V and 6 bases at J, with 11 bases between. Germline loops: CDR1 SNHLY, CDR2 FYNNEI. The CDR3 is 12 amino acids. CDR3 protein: CASSLGTQPQHF. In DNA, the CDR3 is TGTGCCAGCTCTCTGGGGACTCAGCCCCAGCATTTT.

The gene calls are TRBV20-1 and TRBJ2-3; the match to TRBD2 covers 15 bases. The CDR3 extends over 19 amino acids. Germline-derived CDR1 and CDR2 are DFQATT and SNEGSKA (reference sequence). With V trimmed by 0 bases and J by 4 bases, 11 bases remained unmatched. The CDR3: CSARDPGLAGGAPPDTQYF. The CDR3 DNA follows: TGCAGTGCTAGAGACCCGGGACTAGCGGGAGGAGCGCCCCCAGATACGCAGTATTTT.